This passage covers 20 T cell receptor beta chains from one sample sequenced in a study of blood T cell repertoires in COVID-19. This table comes from immunoSEQ multiplex PCR, and its TCRdb copy is limited to in-frame clones, with some not included. This sample has around 150,000 clones, with roughly 89% found just once. Sample: peripheral blood. Receptor source: a woman between 65 and 79 years old with COVID-19, enrolled during active disease.

The V call is TRBV5-5, the J call TRBJ2-3, with 8 bases identical to TRBD1. Germline values: CDR1 SGHKS, CDR2 YYEKEE (reference sequence). The CDR3 is 17 residues long. V lost 2 bases to trimming and J lost 3 bases; unmatched junction nucleotides: 11. This chain's CDR3 is CASSFDRGPPGTDTQYF. Here the CDR3 DNA reads TGTGCCAGCAGCTTCGACAGGGGCCCCCCAGGGACAGATACGCAGTATTTT.

This clone has just a few counts. This rearrangement joins TRBV7-2 to TRBJ1-6; the D gene is possibly TRBD1 (5 bases). The germline gives CDR1 SGHTA, CDR2 FQGNSA. Trimming cost V 5 bases and J 3 bases, with 11 bases left between them. The CDR3 is 15 amino acids. The CDR3 DNA sequence: TGTGCCAGCAGCCTGGGGCCCGACTATAATTCACCCCTCCACTTT. It is translated as CASSLGPDYNSPLHF.

This chain links TRBV30 with TRBJ1-6; the match to TRBD1 covers 8 bases. The CDR3 consists of 13 residues. Germline assignment: CDR1 GTSNPN and CDR2 SVGIG (reference sequence). V dropped 5 bases and J dropped 7; count of bases not matched to a gene: 4. This chain's CDR3 is CAWQGAANSPLHF. CDR3 DNA sequence: TGTGCCTGGCAGGGGGCTGCAAATTCACCCCTCCACTTT.

The chain carries TRBV23-1 and TRBJ1-4; 10 bases fit TRBD1. TRBV23-1 is placed among ORFs of uncertain function. CDR3 length: 16 residues. The V gene end was trimmed by 0 bases and the J gene end by 8 bases; junction bases not matched to a gene: 6. DNA of the CDR3: TGCGCCAGCAGTCAATCGCGGGGACAGGGGAGGGAAAAACTGTTTTTT. This gives the protein CASSQSRGQGREKLFF.

The V call is TRBV6-5, the J call TRBJ1-1, with a possible D match to TRBD1 (5 bases). CDR1 MNHEY and CDR2 SVGAGI come from the germline V gene. The CDR3 totals 15 residues. V lost 2 bases, J lost 1 base, and 11 bases lay in between. DNA of the CDR3: TGTGCCAGCAGTTACGAGGCAGGGTCGAACACTGAAGCTTTCTTT. This codes for CASSYEAGSNTEAFF.

The rearrangement links TRBV7-9 to TRBJ2-4, with 12 nucleotides matching TRBD1. The CDR3 covers 19 residues. Per the germline V gene, CDR1 is SEHNR and CDR2 is FQNEAQ (reference sequence). The trim removed 1 base at V and 3 bases at J, leaving 10 bases unmatched. The CDR3 nucleotides read TGTGCCAGCAGCTTAGGCGGGACAGGGGGCGCCGGGGGCAAAAACATTCAGTACTTC. Amino acid sequence: CASSLGGTGGAGGKNIQYF.

This clone was observed a single time. The J gene is TRBJ2-7, the V gene TRBV28; TRBD2 aligns across 10 bases. CDR1 is MDHEN, CDR2 SYDVKM, per germline. V trimming: 6 bases; J trimming: 2 bases; junction bases outside the gene matches: 10. This CDR3 contains 16 residues. For the CDR3, the DNA is TGTGCCAGCAGGGAGGGTAGCGGGGGGCCCCCCTACGAGCAGTACTTC. Its translation is CASREGSGGPPYEQYF.

The chain is built from TRBV3-1 (or the pseudogene TRBV3-2) and TRBJ1-3; 8 bases fit TRBD1. This CDR3 comprises 17 residues. After removal of 7 bases from V and 1 base from J, the junction contained 12 bases not matched to a gene. The germline CDR1 and CDR2 sequences are LGHDT and YNNKEL (reference sequence). The CDR3 nucleotides are TGTGCCAGCACCCCCCGACTCCAGGGGGCTTCTGGAAACACCATATATTTT. Its translation is CASTPRLQGASGNTIYF.

The chain links TRBV6-1 to TRBJ1-2; D is undetermined. Germline values: CDR1 MNHNS, CDR2 SASEGT. The ends were cut back, 1 base at V and 0 bases at J, with 9 bases in the middle. There are 15 residues in the CDR3. The CDR3 sequence: CASSEGVTPNYGYTF. CDR3 bases: TGTGCCAGCAGTGAAGGGGTGACTCCTAACTATGGCTACACCTTC.

This chain uses TRBV3-1 (or the pseudogene TRBV3-2) with TRBJ1-3, with D possibly TRBD1 on 5 matching bases. The CDR3 runs 16 residues. V gave up 4 bases and J gave up 2 bases, with 15 bases separating them. Per germline, CDR1 LGHDT and CDR2 YNNKEL (reference sequence). CDR3 region: CASSPGAAGAGNTIYF. Written as DNA, the CDR3 is TGTGCCAGCAGCCCCGGGGCGGCGGGAGCTGGAAACACCATATATTTT.

This clone was counted a few times. The chain joins TRBV5-6 to TRBJ1-1, with D unclear. This CDR3 is 15 amino acids long. V shed 0 bases and J shed 1 base, with 10 bases lying between them. Germline V gene lookup returns CDR1 SGHDT and CDR2 YYEEEE. DNA for the CDR3: TGTGCCAGCAGCTTGGTTTACAGACGGAACACTGAAGCTTTCTTT. Translation: CASSLVYRRNTEAFF. Supplemented by reference TRBV5-6 and TRBJ1-1, the full variable domain reads DAGVTQSPTHLIKTRGQQVTLRCSPKSGHDTVSWYQQALGQGPQFIFQYYEEEERQRGNFPDRFSGHQFPNYSSELNVNALLLGDSALYLCASSLVYRRNTEAFFGQGTRLTVV.

This chain joins TRBV19 and TRBJ1-5; D remains unclear. CDR1 LNHDA and CDR2 SQIVND come from the germline V gene (reference sequence). The CDR3 is 15 residues long. Deletions cut 3 bases from V and 0 bases from J, with 9 bases between. The CDR3 coding sequence is TGTGCCAGTAGTATCGCAGGCTATAGCAATCAGCCCCAGCATTTT. The encoded protein is CASSIAGYSNQPQHF.

The chain recombines TRBV10-3 with TRBJ1-4, with 7 bases aligning to TRBD1. The germline V gene encodes CDR1 ENHRY and CDR2 SYGVKD. The CDR3 sequence is 17 residues long. After removal of 5 bases from V and 0 bases from J, the junction contained 9 bases not matched to a gene. CDR3 sequence (DNA): TGTGCCATCAGTCCGGGACAGTCGACTGCAACTAATGAAAAACTGTTTTTT. As protein: CAISPGQSTATNEKLFF.

The chain joins TRBV5-4 to TRBJ2-3, with 12 positions matching TRBD2. V was pared by 4 bases and J by 5 bases, with 8 bases of the junction left unmatched. The CDR3 loop spans 16 amino acids. The germline V gene encodes CDR1 SGHNT and CDR2 YYREEE (reference sequence). CDR3 DNA: TGTGCCAGCAGCACAGCTAGCGGGGGGGCCAGAGATACGCAGTATTTT. It encodes CASSTASGGARDTQYF. Full variable domain (rest looked up from reference TRBV5-4 and TRBJ2-3): ETGVTQSPTHLIKTRGQQVTLRCSSQSGHNTVSWYQQALGQGPQFIFQYYREEENGRGNFPPRFSGLQFPNYSSELNVNALELDDSALYLCASSTASGGARDTQYFGPGTRLTVL.

This clone showed up just a few times. V gene TRBV3-1 (or the pseudogene TRBV3-2) combines with J gene TRBJ1-2, with TRBD1 matching over 7 bases. V was clipped by 1 base and J by 8 bases; unmatched bases: 7. This CDR3 spans 14 amino acids. Germline assignment: CDR1 LGHDT and CDR2 YNNKEL (reference sequence). The CDR3 loop reads CASSQGTGSRGYTF. The CDR3 coding sequence is TGTGCCAGCAGCCAAGGGACAGGATCTCGCGGCTACACCTTC.

This clone showed up just once. The chain joins TRBV7-6 to TRBJ2-7; 10 bases fit TRBD2. V shed 2 bases, J shed 7 bases, and the junction held 17 bases outside the gene matches. From germline, CDR1 is SGHVS and CDR2 FNYEAQ. This CDR3 contains 18 residues. The CDR3 DNA sequence: TGTGCCAGCAGCTTACGCGTTGGGGCTAGCGGGGGTTTAGGGGAGCAGTACTTC. Protein product: CASSLRVGASGGLGEQYF.

This chain links TRBV6-1 with TRBJ1-3; no reliable D call. This CDR3 is 15 amino acids long. CDR1 is MNHNS, CDR2 SASEGT, per germline. Between the trimmed V and J ends, which lost 3 bases and 0 bases, there was a span of 9 bases. The CDR3 DNA is TGTGCCAGCAGTGATGGTGGACTCTCTGGAAACACCATATATTTT. Protein: CASSDGGLSGNTIYF.

The gene calls are TRBV6-4 and TRBJ2-3; 7 positions agree with TRBD1. The germline CDR1 and CDR2 sequences are MRHNA and SNTAGT. V gave up 4 bases and J gave up 1 base; unmatched junction bases: 5. The CDR3 extends over 15 amino acids. CDR3 sequence: CASSATGDGTDTQYF. CDR3 in DNA: TGTGCCAGCAGTGCCACAGGGGACGGCACAGATACGCAGTATTTT.

The chain combines TRBV9 with TRBJ2-2, with 12 bases matching TRBD2. This CDR3 region has 17 residues. The junction had 5 bases not matched to a gene; V was cut back by 3 bases and J by 2 bases. The germline V gene encodes CDR1 SGDLS and CDR2 YYNGEE. CDR3 amino acids: CASSDPSGGANTGELFF. Here the CDR3 DNA reads TGTGCCAGCAGCGATCCTAGCGGGGGGGCTAACACCGGGGAGCTGTTTTTT.

This clone turned up a few times. The V gene is TRBV7-8, the J gene TRBJ1-3, with no clear D. Germline CDR1 SGHVS, CDR2 FQNEAQ. The CDR3 sequence is 17 residues long. V was shortened by 3 bases and J by 0 bases, with 15 bases between the two germline ends. The DNA of the CDR3 is TGTGCCAGCAGCTTCGGCGGAGGAACGAGCTCTGGAAACACCATATATTTT. It translates to CASSFGGGTSSGNTIYF. Variable domain in full (rest from reference TRBV7-8 and TRBJ1-3): GAGVSQSPRYKVAKRGQDVALRCDPISGHVSLFWYQQALGQGPEFLTYFQNEAQLDKSGLPSDRFFAERPEGSVSTLKIQRTQQEDSAVYLCASSFGGGTSSGNTIYFGEGSWLTVV.